The rows below give T cell receptor beta chains drawn from one sample of a study of cytomegalovirus exposure and HLA in healthy donors. Only in-frame clones appear in the TCRdb table, and some are missing; sequencing was by immunoSEQ multiplex PCR. Of about 94,000 clones detected, around 74% appear once; the ten largest clones hold 7.1%. Material for sequencing was PBMCs. These receptors originate from a man in his forties in good health and CMV-seropositive. The CDR3 runs from the conserved cysteine through the conserved F or W. The D gene is left open where the match is weak.

v_gene	j_gene	d_gene	CDR3aa
TRBV27	TRBJ2-1	TRBD2	CASSDRDYYNEQFF
TRBV4-3	TRBJ2-7	NA	CASSQTTGSSSYEQYF
TRBV4-1	TRBJ1-4	NA	CASSQDRAGEKLFF
TRBV28	TRBJ1-1	NA	CASSPPGAAEAFF
TRBV5-1	TRBJ2-7	NA	CASRTGTNEQYF
TRBV9	TRBJ2-1	TRBD2	CASSEQPGLAASNEQFF
TRBV5-1	TRBJ2-5	NA	CASSLDGGETQYF
TRBV5-1	TRBJ2-1	TRBD2	CASSSQGGGGNEQFF
TRBV28	TRBJ1-6	NA	CASSLRLDSSSSYNSPLHF
TRBV5-6	TRBJ1-2	NA	CASSLGAPGRGYGYTF
TRBV2	TRBJ2-7	TRBD2	CASTRMGTNEQYF
TRBV5-5	NA	NA	CASSPTFRSATYEQYF
TRBV27	TRBJ2-3	NA	CASSLLAILSTDTQYF
TRBV6-5	TRBJ1-1	NA	CASMGGNRLGAFF
TRBV9	TRBJ1-1	NA	CASSVAQNTEAFF
TRBV7-2	TRBJ1-5	TRBD1	CASRETGTAPQPQHF
TRBV19	TRBJ1-1	NA	CASALGLGASTEAFF
TRBV2	TRBJ1-5	NA	CASSPTGSAQPQHF
TRBV6-5	TRBJ2-5	TRBD1	CASSYPTGGETQYF
TRBV11-1	TRBJ2-2	TRBD1	CASSSGTGYSGELFF
TRBV28	TRBJ2-4	NA	CASSLSGQLAKNIQYF
TRBV9	TRBJ2-7	NA	CASSVSSSYEQYF
TRBV27	TRBJ2-1	NA	CASSSAGHHNEQFF
TRBV19	TRBJ1-4	NA	CASSMRGSGEKLFF
TRBV4-1	TRBJ1-4	TRBD1	CASSQELTGNEKLFF
TRBV11-2	TRBJ2-2	NA	CASSLDRLGWGTGELFF
TRBV19	TRBJ1-6	NA	CASEGAHPSPLHF
TRBV28	TRBJ2-2	NA	CASSPGTPNTGELFF
TRBV19	TRBJ1-1	NA	CASSVLGEATEAFF
TRBV5-1	TRBJ1-6	NA	CASSLFRGGNNSPLHF
TRBV6-4	TRBJ2-7	TRBD1	CASSATGDSYEQYF
TRBV7-8	TRBJ2-7	NA	CSSKHRQAYEQYF
TRBV6-5	TRBJ2-1	TRBD1	CASSYSRQGPLGEQFF
TRBV7-3	TRBJ1-6	NA	CASSLKSGYNSPLHF
TRBV6-4	TRBJ2-5	NA	CASSPTGGGAEEQYF
TRBV19	TRBJ1-5	NA	CASTGSQWDQPQHF
TRBV11-3	TRBJ2-2	NA	CASSRTLAGELFF
TRBV5-1	TRBJ2-1	TRBD2	CASNRGGAGDNEQFF
TRBV4-3	TRBJ2-1	NA	CASSQGISGSYNEQFF
TRBV7-6	TRBJ2-7	TRBD2	CASSPYRLAGGPFSYEQYF
TRBV7-8	NA	TRBD1	CASSLDGTGASYEQYF
TRBV7-9	TRBJ2-7	TRBD2	CASSVAGGKYEQYF
TRBV2	TRBJ2-7	TRBD2	CASSAERGGPYEQYF
TRBV28	TRBJ1-2	NA	CASSARGWDGYTF
TRBV10-3	TRBJ2-2	NA	CAISEGQQGGTGELFF
TRBV11-3	TRBJ2-5	NA	CASSLSEQETQYF
TRBV27	TRBJ2-7	TRBD1	CASSISGQAYEQYF
TRBV28	TRBJ2-6	NA	CASSLEGVLGGANVLTF
TRBV5-1	TRBJ1-1	NA	CASSALGGEAFF
TRBV19	TRBJ2-1	NA	CASRPPGGRAGVVHNEQFF
TRBV27	TRBJ1-2	TRBD1	CASLSGTGGDYGYTF
TRBV27	TRBJ2-7	NA	CASSLYRLAEEQYF
TRBV10-1	TRBJ2-7	NA	CASSDGQEQYF
TRBV11-2	TRBJ1-1	NA	CASSLGQGSTEAFF
TRBV10-1	TRBJ2-2	NA	CASSLTNTGELFF
TRBV19	TRBJ1-2	NA	CASSTTPQGLGGYTF
TRBV21-1	TRBJ2-5	NA	CASSPPGQVEETQYF
TRBV19	TRBJ2-5	NA	CASSGRRETQYF
TRBV7-2	TRBJ2-1	TRBD2	CASSLIPGLAGSEQFF